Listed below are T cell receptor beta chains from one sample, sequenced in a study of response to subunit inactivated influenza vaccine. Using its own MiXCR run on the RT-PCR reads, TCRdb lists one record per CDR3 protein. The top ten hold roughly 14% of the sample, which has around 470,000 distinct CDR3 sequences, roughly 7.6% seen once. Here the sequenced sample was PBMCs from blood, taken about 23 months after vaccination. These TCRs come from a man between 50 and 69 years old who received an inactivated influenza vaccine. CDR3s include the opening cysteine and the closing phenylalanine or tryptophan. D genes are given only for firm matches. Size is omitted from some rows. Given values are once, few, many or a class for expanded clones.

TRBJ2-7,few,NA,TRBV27,CASSLPGGWNEQYF,TGTGCCAGCAGTCTACCTGGGGGTTGGAACGAGCAGTACTTC
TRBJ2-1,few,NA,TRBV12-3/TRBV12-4,CASRRTGTAYNEQFF,TGTGCCAGCAGACGGACCGGGACTGCCTACAATGAGCAGTTCTTC
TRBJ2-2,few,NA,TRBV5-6,CASSRGGWTGELFF,TGTGCCAGCAGCCGTGGGGGGTGGACCGGGGAGCTGTTTTTT
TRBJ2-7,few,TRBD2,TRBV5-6,CASSLGLADEQYF,TGTGCCAGCAGCTTGGGGCTAGCGGACGAGCAGTACTTC
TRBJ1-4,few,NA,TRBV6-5,CASSYLGLTNEKLFF,TGTGCCAGCAGTTACCTCGGACTGACTAATGAAAAACTGTTTTTT
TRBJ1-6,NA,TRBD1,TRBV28,CATRGGTGRQGALHF,TGTGCCACCCGAGGGGGGACAGGGCGGCAAGGGGCCCTCCACTTT
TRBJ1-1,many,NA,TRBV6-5,CASSYRAEAFF,TGTGCCAGCAGTTACAGGGCTGAAGCTTTCTTT
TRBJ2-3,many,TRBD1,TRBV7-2,CASSSTGSFTDTQYF,TGTGCCAGCAGTTCGACAGGGAGTTTCACAGATACGCAGTATTTT
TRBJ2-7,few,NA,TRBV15,CATSRDPGRNEQYF,TGTGCCACCAGCAGGGACCCCGGGCGCAACGAGCAGTACTTC
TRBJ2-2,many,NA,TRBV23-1,CANLEEGNTGELFF,TGCGCCAATCTTGAAGAGGGGAACACCGGGGAGCTGTTTTTT
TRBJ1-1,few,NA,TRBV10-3,CAISDKGNTEAFF,TGTGCCATCAGTGATAAGGGGAACACTGAAGCTTTCTTT
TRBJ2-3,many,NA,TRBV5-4,CASSFLNTDTQYF,TGTGCCAGCAGCTTCCTAAACACAGATACGCAGTATTTT
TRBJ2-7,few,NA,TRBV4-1,CASSPGGSGTVTSYEQYF,TGCGCCAGCAGCCCAGGGGGGTCCGGGACAGTGACATCCTACGAGCAGTACTTC
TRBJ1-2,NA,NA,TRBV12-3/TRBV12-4,CASSPERAVTLTF,TGTGCCAGCAGTCCCGAGAGGGCCGTCACTCTCACCTTC